The clone carrying this T cell receptor beta chain occurred a few times. The antigen is unknown. This record comes from a study of T-cell reconstitution after alpha-beta-depleted transplantation in children. Study findings and constraints: Some patients owed their high day-60 TCRbeta diversity to surviving recipient T cells and thymic progenitors. Hyperexpanded clones declined; after one year, newly produced T cells mostly supplied diversity. Roughly two months post-transplant, alpha-beta T cells reportedly originated from several hundred graft clones that had expanded.

V lost 1 base and J 3 bases, leaving 20 bases between the germline ends. The CDR3 extends over 17 amino acids. CDR1 is DFQATT, CDR2 SNEGSKA, per germline (reference sequence). Molecular barcoding with unique molecular identifiers was used for the TCRbeta library. TCRdb used MiXCR to reprocess the PCR reads, holding one entry per CDR3 protein. The sample yields about 980,000 distinct CDR3 sequences, about 26% seen once. This TCR derives from a boy in the first two years of life who had a stem cell transplant for SCID, so the T cells may come from the graft donor. The rearrangement links TRBV20-1 to TRBJ2-3, with D perhaps TRBD2 (6 bases). This specimen consisted of PBMCs, mostly from graft donor cells, obtained 360 days after TCRalphabeta/CD19-depleted stem cell transplant. CDR3 region: CSARVTGTPRGTDTQYF. CDR3 bases: TGCAGTGCTAGAGTCACTGGGACTCCCCGCGGGACAGATACGCAGTATTTT.